The 11 T cell receptor beta chains below come from one sample, sequenced in a study of identical twins. TCRdb ran MiXCR on the 5' RACE reads and lists one entry per CDR3 protein. The table records a few hundred thousand distinct CDR3 sequences, nearly 10% of them present only once. These sequences were also reported in another study, on yellow fever vaccine responses in identical twins.

The material sequenced was PBMCs. The source of these receptors is a woman younger than 35 in good health.

J is TRBJ2-1 and V is TRBV7-2, with D uncertain. Germline V gene sequence: CDR1 SGHTA, CDR2 FQGNSA. V dropped 7 bases and J dropped 7 bases, with 11 bases sitting between them. This CDR3 region has 12 residues. The CDR3 sequence: CASTDPMNEQFF. The CDR3 bases are TGTGCCAGCACCGATCCGATGAATGAGCAGTTCTTC.

This clonotype showed up many times. This chain joins TRBV12-3 or TRBV12-4 and TRBJ1-1; tentative D call: TRBD1 (6 bases). The ends were cut back, 5 bases at V and 4 bases at J, with 8 bases in the middle. The CDR3 is made up of 12 amino acids. CDR3 DNA sequence: TGTGCCAGCAGTACAGGGAGCACTGAAGCTTTCTTT. Its translation is CASSTGSTEAFF.

The sample holds many counts of this clonotype. The chain links TRBV24-1 to TRBJ2-5; D gene ambiguous. Trimming took off 0 bases at V and 8 bases at J, with 15 bases between the two ends. There are 15 residues in the CDR3. CDR1 is KGHDR, CDR2 SFDVKD, per germline. The CDR3 DNA sequence: TGTGCCACCAGTGATTTGCTCGGCGGTCATTCAACCCAGTACTTC. As protein: CATSDLLGGHSTQYF.

This clonotype was counted many times. The chain recombines TRBV7-2 with TRBJ2-3; 7 bases agree with TRBD1. The CDR3 runs to 13 residues. V dropped 2 bases and J dropped 5; count of bases not matched to a gene: 1. Germline V gives CDR1 SGHTA, CDR2 FQGNSA. The CDR3 coding sequence is TGTGCCAGCAGCTTAAGGGACAGAGATACGCAGTATTTT. This translates into CASSLRDRDTQYF.

The chain is built from TRBV7-9 and TRBJ2-1; TRBD2 agrees at 7 bases. The junction had 9 bases not matched to a gene; V was cut back by 11 bases and J by 2 bases. The length of the CDR3 is 14 residues. Germline V CDR1 and CDR2: SEHNR, FQNEAQ (reference sequence). CDR3 nucleotide sequence: TGTGCCTCGGGGCTAGCGGTTACCTACAATGAGCAGTTCTTC. Amino acid sequence: CASGLAVTYNEQFF.

The rearrangement links TRBV27 to TRBJ2-2; D possibly corresponds to TRBD1 (6 bases). The V end was cut by 5 bases, the J end by 1 base, with 11 bases between. The CDR3 runs 15 residues. Germline V gives CDR1 MNHEY, CDR2 SMNVEV (reference sequence). For the CDR3, the DNA is TGTGCCAGCAGTCCAGGGGTGGGGAACACCGGGGAGCTGTTTTTT. This gives the protein CASSPGVGNTGELFF.

This clonotype came up a few times. This sequence joins TRBV18 and TRBJ2-5, with 7 bases identical to TRBD1. V trimming: 3 bases; J trimming: 4 bases; junction bases outside the gene matches: 8. Germline loops: CDR1 KGHSH, CDR2 LQKENI. This CDR3 is built from 15 residues. In nucleotides, the CDR3 is TGTGCCAGCTCACCCATCGACAGGGCTCCAGAGACCCAGTACTTC. Encoded protein: CASSPIDRAPETQYF.

In its sample, this clonotype was seen a few times. V is TRBV11-2 and J is TRBJ2-3; D may be TRBD1 (6 bases). From germline, CDR1 is SGHAT and CDR2 FQNNGV. CDR3 length: 16 residues. Trimming cost V 0 bases and J 5 bases, with 15 bases left between them. DNA for the CDR3: TGTGCCAGCAGCTTAGAGGGGGCTATAATTTTAGATACGCAGTATTTT. Amino acids: CASSLEGAIILDTQYF.

CDR3 DNA: TGTGCCAGCAGCTGGCCGGGGAACACTGAAGCTTTCTTT. Protein: CASSWPGNTEAFF. This chain joins TRBV7-3 and TRBJ1-1; D is unclear. V was trimmed by 4 bases and J by 1 base, leaving 7 bases between them. Per germline, CDR1 SGHTA and CDR2 FQGTGA. There are 13 residues in the CDR3. Together with reference TRBV7-3 and TRBJ1-1, the CDR3 gives the full variable domain: GAGVSQTPSNKVTEKGKYVELRCDPISGHTALYWYRQSLGQGPEFLIYFQGTGAADDSGLPNDRFFAVRPEGSVSTLKIQRTERGDSAVYLCASSWPGNTEAFFGQGTRLTVV.

V usage is TRBV4-3 and J usage is TRBJ2-6; no clear D gene. CDR1 is LGHNA, CDR2 YSLEER, per germline. This CDR3 has 16 amino acids. Deletions cut 1 base from V and 4 bases from J, with 11 bases between. CDR3 sequence (DNA): TGCGCCAGCAGCCAAGGCTCTGGCTCCGGGGCCAACGTCCTGACTTTC. It yields the protein CASSQGSGSGANVLTF.

This clonotype was detected only a few times. The rearrangement joins TRBV6-2 or TRBV6-3 to TRBJ2-3, with D possibly matching TRBD2 (5 bases). The V gene's germline CDR1 is MNHEY and CDR2 SVGEGT. The CDR3 consists of 15 residues. Trimming stripped 10 bases from V and 1 base from J, with 18 bases between. The CDR3 region is CATAFGVVGTDTQYF. CDR3 nucleotides: TGTGCCACCGCCTTCGGGGTGGTGGGCACAGATACGCAGTATTTT.